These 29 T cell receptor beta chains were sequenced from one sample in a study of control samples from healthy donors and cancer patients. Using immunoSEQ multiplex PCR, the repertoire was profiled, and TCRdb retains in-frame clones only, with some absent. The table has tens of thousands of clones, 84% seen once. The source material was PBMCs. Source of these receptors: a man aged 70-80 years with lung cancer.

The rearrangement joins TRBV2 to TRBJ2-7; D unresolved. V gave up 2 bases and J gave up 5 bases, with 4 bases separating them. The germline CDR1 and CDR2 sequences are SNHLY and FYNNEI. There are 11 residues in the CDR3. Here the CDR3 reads CASSEWNEQYF. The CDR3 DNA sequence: TGTGCCAGCAGTGAATGGAACGAGCAGTACTTC.

CDR3 region: CASSSLQGGFGSTNEKLFF. The DNA of the CDR3 is TGTGCCAGCAGCTCGCTTCAGGGTGGATTTGGATCAACTAATGAAAAACTGTTTTTT. The V gene is TRBV7-9, the J gene TRBJ1-4, with D maybe TRBD1 (5 bases). Germline CDR1 is SEHNR and CDR2 is FQNEAQ (reference sequence). Trimming took off 4 bases at V and 0 bases at J, with 21 bases between the two ends. The CDR3 spans 19 residues.

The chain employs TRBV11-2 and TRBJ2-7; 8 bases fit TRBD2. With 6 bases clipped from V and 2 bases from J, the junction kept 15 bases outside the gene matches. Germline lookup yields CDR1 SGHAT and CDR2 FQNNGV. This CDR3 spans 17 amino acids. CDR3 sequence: CASRPSAGESKTYEQYF. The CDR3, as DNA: TGTGCCAGCAGGCCATCAGCGGGGGAAAGTAAGACCTACGAGCAGTACTTC.

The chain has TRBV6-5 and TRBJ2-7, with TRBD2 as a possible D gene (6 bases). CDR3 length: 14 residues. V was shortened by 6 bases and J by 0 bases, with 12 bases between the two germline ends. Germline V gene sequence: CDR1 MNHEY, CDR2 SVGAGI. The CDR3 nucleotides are TGTGCCAGCAGGCGGGACGGGGTCTCCTACGAGCAGTACTTC. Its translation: CASRRDGVSYEQYF.

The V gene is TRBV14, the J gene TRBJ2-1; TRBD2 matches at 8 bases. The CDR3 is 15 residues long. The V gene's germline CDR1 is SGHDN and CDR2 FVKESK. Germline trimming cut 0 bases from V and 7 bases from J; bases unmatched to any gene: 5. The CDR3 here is CASSQERIAGNEQFF. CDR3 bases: TGTGCCAGCAGCCAAGAGCGAATAGCGGGGAATGAGCAGTTCTTC.

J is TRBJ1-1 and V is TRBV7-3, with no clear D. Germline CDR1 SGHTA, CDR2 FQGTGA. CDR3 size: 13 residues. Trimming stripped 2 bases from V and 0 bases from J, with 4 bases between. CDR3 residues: CASSLSMNTEAFF. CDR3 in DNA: TGTGCCAGCAGCTTATCGATGAACACTGAAGCTTTCTTT.

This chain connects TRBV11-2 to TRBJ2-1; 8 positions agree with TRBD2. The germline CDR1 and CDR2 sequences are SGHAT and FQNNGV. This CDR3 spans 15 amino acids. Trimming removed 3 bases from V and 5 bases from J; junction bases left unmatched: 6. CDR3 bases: TGTGCCAGCAGCTTCGCGGCGGGGGGACACAATGAGCAGTTCTTC. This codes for CASSFAAGGHNEQFF.

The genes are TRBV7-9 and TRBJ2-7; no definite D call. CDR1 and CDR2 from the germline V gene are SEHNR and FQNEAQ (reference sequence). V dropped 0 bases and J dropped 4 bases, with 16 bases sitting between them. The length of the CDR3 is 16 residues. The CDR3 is CASSLARQAGVYEQYF. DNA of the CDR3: TGTGCCAGCAGCTTAGCACGGCAGGCTGGGGTGTACGAGCAGTACTTC.

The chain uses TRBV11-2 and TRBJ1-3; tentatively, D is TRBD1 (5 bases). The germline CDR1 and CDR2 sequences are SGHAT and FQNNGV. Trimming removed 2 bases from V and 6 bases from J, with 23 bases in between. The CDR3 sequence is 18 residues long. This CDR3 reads CASSLLFSSVGPSNTIYF. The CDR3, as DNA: TGTGCCAGCAGCTTATTGTTTTCTTCTGTGGGGCCGTCAAACACCATATATTTT.

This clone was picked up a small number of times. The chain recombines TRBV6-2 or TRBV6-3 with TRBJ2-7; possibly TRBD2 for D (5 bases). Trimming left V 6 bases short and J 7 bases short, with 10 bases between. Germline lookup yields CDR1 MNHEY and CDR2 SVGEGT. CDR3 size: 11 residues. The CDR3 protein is CASSAPGEQYF. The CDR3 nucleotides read TGTGCCAGCAGCGCCCCGGGGGAGCAGTACTTC.

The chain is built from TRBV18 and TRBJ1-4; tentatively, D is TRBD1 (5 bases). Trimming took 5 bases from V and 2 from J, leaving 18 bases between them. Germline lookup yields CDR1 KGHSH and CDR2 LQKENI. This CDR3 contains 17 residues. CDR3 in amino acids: CASSKNPSGSTNEKLFF. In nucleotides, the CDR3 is TGTGCCAGCTCAAAGAATCCCTCAGGGAGTACTAATGAAAAACTGTTTTTT.

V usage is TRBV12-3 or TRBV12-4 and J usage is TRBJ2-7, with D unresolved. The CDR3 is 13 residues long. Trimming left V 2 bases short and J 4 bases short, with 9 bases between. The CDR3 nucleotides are TGTGCCAGCAGTTTAAGGCTGGCGTACGAGCAGTACTTC. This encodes CASSLRLAYEQYF.

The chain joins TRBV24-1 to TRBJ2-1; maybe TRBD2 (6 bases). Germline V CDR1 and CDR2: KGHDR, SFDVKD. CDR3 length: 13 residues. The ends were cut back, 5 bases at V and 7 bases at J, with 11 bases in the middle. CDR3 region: CATSGGGRNEQFF. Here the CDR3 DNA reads TGTGCCACCAGTGGTGGAGGGAGGAATGAGCAGTTCTTC.

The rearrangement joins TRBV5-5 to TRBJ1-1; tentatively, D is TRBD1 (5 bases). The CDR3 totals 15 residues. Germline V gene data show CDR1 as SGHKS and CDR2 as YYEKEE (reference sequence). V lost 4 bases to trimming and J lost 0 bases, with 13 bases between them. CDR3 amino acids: CASSLIDRLNTEAFF. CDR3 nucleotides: TGTGCCAGCAGCCTAATTGACAGACTGAACACTGAAGCTTTCTTT.

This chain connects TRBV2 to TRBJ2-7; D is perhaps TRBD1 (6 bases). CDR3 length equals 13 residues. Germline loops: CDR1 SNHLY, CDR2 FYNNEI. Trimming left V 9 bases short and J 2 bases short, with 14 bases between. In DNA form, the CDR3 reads TGTGCCAGTACAAAGGACAGTCCCTACGAGCAGTACTTC. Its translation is CASTKDSPYEQYF.

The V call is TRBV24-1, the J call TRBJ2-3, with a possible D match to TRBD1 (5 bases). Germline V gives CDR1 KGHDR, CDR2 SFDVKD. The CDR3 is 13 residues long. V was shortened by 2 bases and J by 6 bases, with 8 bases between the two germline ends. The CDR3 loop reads CATSDSNRDTQYF. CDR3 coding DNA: TGTGCCACCAGTGATTCTAACAGGGATACGCAGTATTTT.

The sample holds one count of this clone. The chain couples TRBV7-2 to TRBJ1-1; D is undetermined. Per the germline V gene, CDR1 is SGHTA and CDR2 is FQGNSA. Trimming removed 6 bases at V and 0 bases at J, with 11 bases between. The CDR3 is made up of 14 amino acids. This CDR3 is CASSYSGLNTEAFF. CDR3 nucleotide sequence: TGTGCCAGCAGTTATAGCGGTCTGAACACTGAAGCTTTCTTT.

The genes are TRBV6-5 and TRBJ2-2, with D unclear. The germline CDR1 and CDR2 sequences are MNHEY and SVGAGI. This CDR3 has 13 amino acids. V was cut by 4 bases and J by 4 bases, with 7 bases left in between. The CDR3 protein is CASSLTSTGELFF. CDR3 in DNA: TGTGCCAGCAGTTTGACTTCCACCGGGGAGCTGTTTTTT.

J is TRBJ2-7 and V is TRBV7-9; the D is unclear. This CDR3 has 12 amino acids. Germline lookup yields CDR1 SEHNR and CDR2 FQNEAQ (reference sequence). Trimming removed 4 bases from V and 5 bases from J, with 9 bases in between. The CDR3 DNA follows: TGTGCCAGCAGCTCTTTAGGCCACGAGCAGTACTTC. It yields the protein CASSSLGHEQYF. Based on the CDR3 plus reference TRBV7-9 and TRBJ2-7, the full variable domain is DTGVSQNPRHKITKRGQNVTFRCDPISEHNRLYWYRQTLGQGPEFLTYFQNEAQLEKSRLLSDRFSAERPKGSFSTLEIQRTEQGDSAMYLCASSSLGHEQYFGPGTRLTVT.

The DNA of the CDR3 is TGTGCCAGTAGTCCCACTAACACTGAAGCTTTCTTT. Its protein product is CASSPTNTEAFF. The rearrangement links TRBV19 to TRBJ1-1; no reliable D call. Germline-derived CDR1 and CDR2 are LNHDA and SQIVND (reference sequence). The CDR3 is 12 amino acids. The V end was cut by 5 bases, the J end by 2 bases, with 6 bases between.

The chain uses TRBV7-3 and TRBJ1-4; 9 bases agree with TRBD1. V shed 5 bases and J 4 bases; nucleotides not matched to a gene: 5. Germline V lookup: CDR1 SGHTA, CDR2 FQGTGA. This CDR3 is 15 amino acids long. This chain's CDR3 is CASSPRTGDNEKLFF. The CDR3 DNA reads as TGTGCCAGCAGCCCCCGGACAGGGGATAATGAAAAACTGTTTTTT.

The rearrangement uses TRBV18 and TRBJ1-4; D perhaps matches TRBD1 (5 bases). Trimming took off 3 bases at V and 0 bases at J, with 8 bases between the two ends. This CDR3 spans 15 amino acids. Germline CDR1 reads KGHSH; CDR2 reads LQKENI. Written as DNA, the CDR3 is TGTGCCAGCTCACCCCAGGGAGCAACTAATGAAAAACTGTTTTTT. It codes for CASSPQGATNEKLFF. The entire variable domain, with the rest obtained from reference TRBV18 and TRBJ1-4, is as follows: NAGVMQNPRHLVRRRGQEARLRCSPMKGHSHVYWYRQLPEEGLKFMVYLQKENIIDESGMPKERFSAEFPKEGPSILRIQQVVRGDSAAYFCASSPQGATNEKLFFGSGTQLSVL.

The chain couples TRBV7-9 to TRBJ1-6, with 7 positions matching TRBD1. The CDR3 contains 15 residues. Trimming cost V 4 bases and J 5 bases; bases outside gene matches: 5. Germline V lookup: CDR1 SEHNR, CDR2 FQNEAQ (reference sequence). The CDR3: CASSSRDSDNSPLHF. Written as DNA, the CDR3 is TGTGCCAGCAGCTCGAGGGACAGTGATAATTCACCCCTCCACTTT.

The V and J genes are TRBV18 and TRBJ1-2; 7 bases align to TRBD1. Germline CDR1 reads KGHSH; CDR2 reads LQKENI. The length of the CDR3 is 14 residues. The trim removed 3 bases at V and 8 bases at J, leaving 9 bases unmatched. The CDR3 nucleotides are TGTGCCAGCTCACCTGGACAGGAAAGGTTAGGCTACACCTTC. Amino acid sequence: CASSPGQERLGYTF.

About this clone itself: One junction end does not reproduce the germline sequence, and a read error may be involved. CDR3: CATSRDIQRQGAF. The CDR3, as DNA: TGTGCCACCAGCAGAGATATCCAACGACAGGGGGCCTTC. The chain combines TRBV15 with TRBJ1-2, with 9 bases aligning to TRBD1. This CDR3 has 13 residues. The germline V gene encodes CDR1 LNHNV and CDR2 YYDKDF (reference sequence).

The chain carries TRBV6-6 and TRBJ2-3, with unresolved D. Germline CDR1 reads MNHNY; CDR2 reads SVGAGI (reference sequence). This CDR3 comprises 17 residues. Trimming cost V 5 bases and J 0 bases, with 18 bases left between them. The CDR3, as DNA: TGTGCCAGCAGTCCTCTTACCTTCGCAGGAAGCACAGATACGCAGTATTTT. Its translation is CASSPLTFAGSTDTQYF.

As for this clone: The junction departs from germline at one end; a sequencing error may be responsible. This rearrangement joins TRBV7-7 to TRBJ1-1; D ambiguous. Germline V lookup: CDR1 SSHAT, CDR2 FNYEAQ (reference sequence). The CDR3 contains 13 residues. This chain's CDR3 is CASSLTENTEAFF. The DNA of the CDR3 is TGTGCTAGCAGCTTAACGGAGAACACTGAAGCTTTCTTT.

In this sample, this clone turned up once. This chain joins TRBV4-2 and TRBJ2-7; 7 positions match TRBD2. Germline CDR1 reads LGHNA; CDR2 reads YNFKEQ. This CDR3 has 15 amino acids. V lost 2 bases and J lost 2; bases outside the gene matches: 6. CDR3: CASSQREGAAYEQYF. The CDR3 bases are TGTGCCAGCAGCCAAAGGGAGGGCGCGGCCTACGAGCAGTACTTC.

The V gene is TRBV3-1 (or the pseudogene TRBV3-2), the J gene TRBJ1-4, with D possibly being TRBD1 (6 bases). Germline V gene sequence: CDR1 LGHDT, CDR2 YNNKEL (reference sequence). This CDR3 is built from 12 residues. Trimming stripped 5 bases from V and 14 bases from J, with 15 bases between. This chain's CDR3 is CASSFRTAVLFF. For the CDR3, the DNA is TGTGCCAGCAGCTTCCGGACAGCGGTGCTGTTTTTT.